These 10 T cell receptor beta chains share one sample of origin, sequenced in a study of control samples from healthy donors and cancer patients (TCRdb year 2020). Library method: the immunoSEQ multiplex PCR assay. Sourced from immuneACCESS, this table was stored by TCRdb with only in-frame sequences that have V and J called. A share of the clones is absent; for the studies checked, an unresolved V gene accounts for under half, and the remainder has no known explanation. The sample table contains some 150,000 clones; only one count was recorded for 90% to 95% of them. The ten largest clones add up to 4.1% of the sample. Sequencing was performed on blood. Source of these receptors: a woman aged 55-70 years in good health.

Here the CDR3 DNA reads TGCGCCAGCAGCCAAGATCAAGGGACGGGCGGCTACACCTTC. Its translation: CASSQDQGTGGYTF. The rearrangement links TRBV4-3 to TRBJ1-2; D perhaps matches TRBD1 (5 bases). V lost 0 bases to trimming and J lost 8 bases, with 13 bases between them. Germline lookup yields CDR1 LGHNA and CDR2 YSLEER. This CDR3 is built from 14 residues.

The genes are TRBV18 and TRBJ1-1; 7 bases align to TRBD1. The ends lost 5 bases at V and 4 bases at J; junction bases unmatched: 4. Germline-derived CDR1 and CDR2 are KGHSH and LQKENI. This CDR3 is 13 amino acids long. This CDR3 is CASSFQGVTEAFF. CDR3 DNA: TGTGCCAGCTCATTCCAGGGGGTCACTGAAGCTTTCTTT. Variable domain in full (rest from reference TRBV18 and TRBJ1-1): NAGVMQNPRHLVRRRGQEARLRCSPMKGHSHVYWYRQLPEEGLKFMVYLQKENIIDESGMPKERFSAEFPKEGPSILRIQQVVRGDSAAYFCASSFQGVTEAFFGQGTRLTVV.

V is TRBV29-1 and J is TRBJ1-2, with no clear D. V dropped 4 bases and J dropped 3 bases, with 9 bases sitting between them. Looked up from germline, CDR1 is SQVTM and CDR2 is ANQGSEA. The CDR3 is made up of 12 amino acids. The CDR3, as DNA: TGCAGCGTTGCCCTTTTCGACTATGGCTACACCTTC. Its translation: CSVALFDYGYTF.

The V call is TRBV7-6, the J call TRBJ2-2, with 10 bases that match TRBD2. CDR3 length: 17 residues. V trimming: 2 bases; J trimming: 2 bases; junction bases outside the gene matches: 5. Germline assignment: CDR1 SGHVS and CDR2 FNYEAQ. The CDR3 sequence is CASSLRSGGANTGELFF. The CDR3 DNA reads as TGTGCCAGCAGCTTAAGGAGCGGGGGGGCTAACACCGGGGAGCTGTTTTTT.

V gene TRBV5-1 combines with J gene TRBJ1-1; 7 bases line up with TRBD1. The CDR3 is 13 residues long. The germline CDR1 and CDR2 sequences are SGHRS and YFSETQ. Germline trimming cut 4 bases from V and 5 bases from J; bases unmatched to any gene: 5. The CDR3 reads CASSRAGGTEAFF. The CDR3 DNA reads TGCGCCAGCAGCAGGGCAGGGGGAACTGAAGCTTTCTTT.

This sequence joins TRBV12-3 or TRBV12-4 and TRBJ1-2, with D unresolved. This CDR3 is 12 amino acids long. V shed 3 bases and J shed 4 bases, with 6 bases lying between them. This CDR3 is CASSFGIYGYTF. CDR3 coding DNA: TGTGCCAGCAGTTTCGGTATCTATGGCTACACCTTC.

The chain employs TRBV6-5 and TRBJ2-7, with 8 positions matching TRBD2. J gave up 5 bases and V 6 bases, and 9 bases lay outside the gene matches. CDR3 length: 14 residues. Per germline, CDR1 MNHEY and CDR2 SVGAGI. For the CDR3, the DNA is TGTGCCAGCAGACCGCGGGGGGCGTGGGACGAGCAGTACTTC. The encoded protein is CASRPRGAWDEQYF.

This chain connects TRBV5-1 to TRBJ2-2; tentative D call: TRBD1 (5 bases). The CDR3 is made up of 13 amino acids. V was trimmed by 5 bases and J by 9 bases, leaving 14 bases between them. Looked up from germline, CDR1 is SGHRS and CDR2 is YFSETQ. The CDR3 DNA reads TGCGCCAGCAGTTTCCAGGGCGAGAGGGAGCTGTTTTTT. This translates into CASSFQGERELFF.

This sequence joins TRBV7-9 and TRBJ2-7; D unclear. With 10 bases removed from V and 3 bases from J, the gap between germline ends came to 10 bases. Germline V gene sequence: CDR1 SEHNR, CDR2 FQNEAQ (reference sequence). The CDR3 length is 11 residues. The CDR3, as DNA: TGTGCCATCGGTTGGGACTACGAGCAGTACTTC. Its translation: CAIGWDYEQYF.

This clone is a singleton in its sample. This chain connects TRBV12-3 or TRBV12-4 to TRBJ1-1, with TRBD1 as a possible D gene (6 bases). CDR3 length equals 12 residues. V was clipped by 4 bases and J by 4 bases, with 7 bases between them. CDR3 amino acids: CASSSRGTEAFF. Written as DNA, the CDR3 is TGTGCCAGCAGTTCCAGGGGCACTGAAGCTTTCTTT.